The sequence of this T cell receptor (beta chain) was determined in a study of T-cell memory formation after mild COVID-19. Study-level information: Largely, the TCR clusters proved donor specific. Whole-study results and caveats: Day 15 to 85 contractors were CD4/CD8 balanced; later expanders leaned CD4+. SARS-CoV-2 specificity was not confirmed for second-wave clones peaking on day 37.

Deletions cut 8 bases from V and 5 bases from J, with 18 bases between. Per germline, CDR1 DFQATT and CDR2 SNEGSKA (reference sequence). The CDR3 totals 13 residues. UMIs and sample barcodes were carried by the TCR alpha and TCR beta cDNA libraries that 5'RACE produced using constant-segment primers. TCRdb re-called the 5' RACE reads with MiXCR, one entry per CDR3 protein. The data show around 300,000 distinct CDR3 sequences, 8% to 9% seen once. This clonotype was recorded a few times. What it binds is not known. Sequenced input: PBMCs or a T cell subset sorted from them (not recorded which). The chain links TRBV20-1 to TRBJ2-5, with D maybe TRBD1 (5 bases). The origin of this receptor is a man aged 18 to 35 who had mild COVID-19 (a few samples of this study predate the infection). Cell type and time point are not known. The CDR3, as DNA: TGCAGTACCTTTGCCAGGGTGTTGGAGACCCAGTACTTC. This gives the protein CSTFARVLETQYF.